This T cell receptor (beta chain) was obtained from a study of shared clonotypes between healthy human individuals (TCRdb year 2020). Study-level background: Three men and two women, aged 18 to 49 years, made up the cohort. To increase sequencing depth and limit assay-specific biases, TCR repertoire library preparation and sequencing were carried out by different laboratories using diverse techniques. Blood TCR repertoires of roughly 5 healthy adults were deeply sequenced to estimate repertoire size and the extent of clonotype sharing between individuals. Leukapheresis yielded between about 0.85 and 10 billion PBMCs per donor. For each donor, CD4 naive and CD4 memory were each run on three plates, CD8 naive on two plates, and CD8 memory on one plate. Broad study findings and their caveats: The genetic and exposure-history diversity represented was limited by the small number of donors. Pairwise subsampling led to the expectation that sequencing depth would affect the degree of clonotype sharing among donors. Sampling was limited to blood, and TCR repertoires in tissue likely differ from TCR repertoires in blood. Rarefaction of sorted-subset datasets indicated incomplete sequencing despite the large sequencing depth. Compared with non-shared clonotypes, clonotypes shared by all four sorted-subset donors had higher generation probabilities. Estimated clonotype richness was generally larger for naive than for memory subsets. Sharing across a few donors was observed for about 5% of naive CD4, less than 4% of naive CD8, around 2.5% of memory CD4, and around 0.42% of memory CD8 clonotypes.

About this clone: Its recognized antigen is unknown. No qualities accompany the bases; no much larger clone lies one base away.

Using the deep immunoSEQ assay, TCR CDR3 regions were amplified from genomic DNA by multiplex PCR. Extracted genomic DNA from each cell subset was spread evenly across all wells of several immunoSEQ 96-well plates, with each plate serving as a replicate. For sorted subsets, each replicate PCR was loaded with 200 to 250 ng genomic DNA, equivalent to 30,000 to 35,000 T cell genomes. Purified libraries were quantified with a Qubit 3.0 fluorometer, sized on a Bioanalyzer 2100, and re-quantified with the KAPA Library Quantification kit. Every immunoSEQ 96-well plate was sequenced on a dedicated single-read 150-cycle Illumina NextSeq 550 flow cell. On the study's bioinformatics: The immunoSEQ output contained only junctional sequences without quality scores, so filtering could not match that applied to full-length reads. Sequences were annotated with PyIR, a Python wrapper for IgBLAST v1.9, using IMGT germline references to assign V/J genes and CDR3. Reads with weak V/J assignments (E-value above 1e-6), missing CDR3, stop codons, out-of-frame junctions, or ambiguous translated residues were removed. V3J clonotypes were defined as sequences sharing an identical inferred V gene, J gene, and CDR3 amino acid sequence. Percentage overlap between repertoires was computed as shared unique clonotypes divided by the size of the smaller repertoire. Three approaches were used to assess repertoire richness: RTK rarefaction, the Chao1 estimator, and Recon v2.1 estimates of unobserved clonotypes. For all TCRbeta clonotypes obtained by the gDNA method from a few donors, generation probabilities were computed with OLGA. The table comes from immuneACCESS by way of TCRdb, which keeps in-frame sequences with V and J called. Part of the clones is missing from these tables; in studies checked, under half for an unresolved V gene and the rest for unknown reasons. V and J calls and clone size are given by that table; D and trimming were obtained from the DNA. In this sample the table shows 110,000 or so clones, about 70% of which occur a single time. The ten largest account for approximately 25% of the sample.

The donors were healthy, HIV-negative adults with no recently reported acute infections or vaccinations. Only Caucasian adults living in Nashville, Tennessee, USA were represented among the donors. CD8 memory samples were composed of magnetically selected CD45RO+ cells combined with CCR7-negative CD45RA+ effector memory (TemRA) cells. Blood was obtained by leukapheresis, after which PBMCs were separated by Ficoll-Histopaque density gradient centrifugation and cryopreserved in liquid nitrogen vapor phase. Purity and quantity of every magnetically sorted T cell population were checked by analytical flow cytometry. Genomic DNA was isolated from each sorted fraction and quantified by UV absorbance on a Nanodrop 2000c. Measured from the cysteine to the phenylalanine, the CDR3 is 13 residues long. The read is trimmed to its CDR3 DNA, 39 bases read in frame from base 1. Based on the germline V gene, the CDR1 and CDR2 sequences are SQVTM and ANQGSEA. V loses 0 bases of germline sequence and J loses 4 bases, and the interval between the two ends is 10 bases.

The V gene is TRBV29-1 and the J gene is TRBJ2-7; the D gene lacks a confident call. The sequence was collected from a woman in her thirties in good health. Material: memory CD8+ T cells sorted from blood. The cell subset or site label here, explained by the study, means: CD45RO+ cells pooled with CCR7-negative TemRA cells. The CDR3 here reads CSVEDTYRYEQYF. The nucleotides are TGCAGCGTTGAAGACACCTATCGATACGAGCAGTACTTC.